The T cell receptor (beta chain) described here comes from a study of CD8 T cells in Susac syndrome. After extraction with the RNeasy kit, roughly 0.5 to 1 ug of the RNA was reverse transcribed using random hexamers. By means of immunoSEQ multiplex PCR, TCR beta CDR3 spanning 54 Vbeta and 13 Jbeta underwent amplification. Using its own MiXCR run on the immunoSEQ multiplex PCR reads, TCRdb lists one record per CDR3 protein. The sample includes tens of thousands of distinct CDR3 sequences, 93% of them seen just once. V was pared by 4 bases and J by 6 bases, with 5 bases of the junction left unmatched. CDR1 is MNHEY, CDR2 SVGAGI, per germline. The CDR3 extends over 15 amino acids. Treatment-naive patients with stable or active relapsing-remitting disease were the multiple sclerosis controls. The CD8+ and CD4+ T cells were isolated magnetically using a negative isolation approach, whereas the TEMRA cells were enriched by FACS.

This sequence originates from a human donor with multiple sclerosis. V usage is TRBV6-5 and J usage is TRBJ1-5; TRBD1 agrees at 11 bases. The sample taken for sequencing was CD8+ T cells from PBMCs. For the CDR3, the DNA is TGTGCCAGCAGTTCAGGACAGGGGGCTAGTCAGCCCCAGCATTTT. The encoded protein is CASSSGQGASQPQHF.